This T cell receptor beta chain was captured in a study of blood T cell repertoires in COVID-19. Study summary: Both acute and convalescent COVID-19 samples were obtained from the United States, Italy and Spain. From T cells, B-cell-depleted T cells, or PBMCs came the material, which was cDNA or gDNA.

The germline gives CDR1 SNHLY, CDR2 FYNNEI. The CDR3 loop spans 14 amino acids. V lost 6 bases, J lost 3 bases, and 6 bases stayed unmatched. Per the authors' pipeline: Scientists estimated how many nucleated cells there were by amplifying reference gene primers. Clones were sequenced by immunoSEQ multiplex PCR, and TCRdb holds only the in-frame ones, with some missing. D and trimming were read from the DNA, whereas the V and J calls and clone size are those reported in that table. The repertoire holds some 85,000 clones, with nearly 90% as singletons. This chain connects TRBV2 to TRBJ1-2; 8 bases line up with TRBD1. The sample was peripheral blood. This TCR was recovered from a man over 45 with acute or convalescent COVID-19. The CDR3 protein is CASRPQGADYGYTF. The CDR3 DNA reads TGTGCCAGCAGACCTCAGGGGGCTGACTATGGCTACACCTTC.